This entry is about one T cell receptor beta chain. Its antigen is undetermined. The PCR ran on 60 Vbeta and 13 Jbeta primers. Measured with immunoSEQ multiplex PCR; TCRdb has only the in-frame clones, and not every one. Its listing shows about 210,000 clones. Each donor was healthy, and each was a bone marrow donor. This sample stems from a study of cytomegalovirus exposure and HLA in healthy donors. Study results and limitations: Sequences of the TCR beta chain were said to predict the HLA-A and HLA-B alleles of most subjects accurately. Serostatus for CMV was the only available immune exposure information.

V gave up 3 bases and J gave up 4 bases; unmatched junction bases: 4. The CDR3 consists of 15 residues. Germline CDR1 and CDR2: SGDLS and YYNGEE. The sequence was collected from a young woman in good health and CMV-seropositive. What was sequenced was PBMCs. The J gene is TRBJ2-6, the V gene TRBV9; 7 bases agree with TRBD2. The CDR3 DNA sequence: TGTGCCAGCAGCGAGACTAGCTCCGGGGCCAACGTCCTGACTTTC. Protein: CASSETSSGANVLTF.